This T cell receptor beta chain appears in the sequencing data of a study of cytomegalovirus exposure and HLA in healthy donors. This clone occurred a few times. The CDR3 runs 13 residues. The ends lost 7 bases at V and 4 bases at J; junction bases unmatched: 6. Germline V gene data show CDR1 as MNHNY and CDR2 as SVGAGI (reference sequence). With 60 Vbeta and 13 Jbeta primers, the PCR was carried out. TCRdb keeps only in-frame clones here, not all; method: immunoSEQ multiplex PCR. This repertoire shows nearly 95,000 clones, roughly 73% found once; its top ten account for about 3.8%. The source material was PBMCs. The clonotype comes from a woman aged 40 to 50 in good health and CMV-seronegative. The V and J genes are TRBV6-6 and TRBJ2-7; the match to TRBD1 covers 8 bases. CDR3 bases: TGTGCCAGCACTGAACAGGGGGTTTACGAGCAGTACTTC. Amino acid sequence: CASTEQGVYEQYF.